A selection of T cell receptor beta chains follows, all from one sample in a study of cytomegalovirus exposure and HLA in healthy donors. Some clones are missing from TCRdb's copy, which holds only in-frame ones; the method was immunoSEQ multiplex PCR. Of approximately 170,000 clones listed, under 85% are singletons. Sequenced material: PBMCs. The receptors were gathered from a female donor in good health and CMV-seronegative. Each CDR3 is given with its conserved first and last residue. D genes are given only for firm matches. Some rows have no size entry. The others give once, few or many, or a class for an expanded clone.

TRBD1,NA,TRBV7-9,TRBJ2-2,CASSLGTGDVGELFF,TGTGCCAGCAGCTTAGGGACAGGGGATGTCGGGGAGCTGTTTTTT
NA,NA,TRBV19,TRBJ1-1,CASSPLGQPNTEAFF,TGTGCCAGTAGTCCTTTAGGACAGCCGAACACTGAAGCTTTCTTT
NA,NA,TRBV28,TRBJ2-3,CASSLRDISTDTQYF,TGTGCCAGCAGCCTCCGGGACATTAGCACAGATACGCAGTATTTT
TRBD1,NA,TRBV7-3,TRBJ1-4,CASSSQGAGEKLFF,TGTGCCAGCAGCTCCCAGGGGGCAGGGGAAAAACTGTTTTTT
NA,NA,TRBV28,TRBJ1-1,CASSWTVMNTEAFF,TGTGCCAGCAGTTGGACTGTTATGAACACTGAAGCTTTCTTT
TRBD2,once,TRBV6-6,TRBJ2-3,CASSLTSGGSDTQYF,TGTGCCAGCAGTTTAACTAGCGGGGGGTCCGATACGCAGTATTTT
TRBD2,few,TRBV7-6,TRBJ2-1,CASRRTSGANEQFF,TGTGCCAGCAGAAGGACTAGCGGGGCAAATGAGCAGTTCTTC
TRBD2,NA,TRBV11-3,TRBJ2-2,CASSPTSGSTGELFF,TGTGCCAGCAGCCCGACTAGCGGGAGCACCGGGGAGCTGTTTTTT
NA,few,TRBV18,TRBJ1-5,CASSQNSIGNQPQHF,TGTGCCAGCTCACAGAACAGCATCGGCAATCAGCCCCAGCATTTT
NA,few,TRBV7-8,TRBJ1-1,CASSIKAGTEAFF,TGTGCCAGCAGCATTAAGGCAGGGACTGAAGCTTTCTTT
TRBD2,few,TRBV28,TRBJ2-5,CASSPGLAGGQETQYF,TGTGCCAGCAGCCCTGGACTAGCGGGAGGACAAGAGACCCAGTACTTC
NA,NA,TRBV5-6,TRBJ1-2,CASSLDRNYGYTF,TGTGCCAGCAGCTTGGACAGGAACTATGGCTACACCTTC
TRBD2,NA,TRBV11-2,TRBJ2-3,CASSSLLKTSGGTDTQYF,TGTGCCAGCAGCTCCCTCCTAAAGACTAGCGGGGGCACAGATACGCAGTATTTT
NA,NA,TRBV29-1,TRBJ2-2,CSVGLARDAGELFF,TGCAGCGTTGGCTTAGCTCGGGATGCCGGGGAGCTGTTTTTT
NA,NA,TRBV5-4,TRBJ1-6,CASSTAGISYNSPLHF,TGTGCCAGCAGCACAGCCGGGATTTCCTATAATTCACCCCTCCACTTT
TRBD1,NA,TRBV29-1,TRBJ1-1,CSVAGGGTEAFF,TGCAGCGTTGCAGGGGGCGGGACTGAAGCTTTCTTT
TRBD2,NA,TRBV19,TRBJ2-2,CATSRGAGITGELFF,TGTGCCACCTCGCGGGGAGCGGGGATCACCGGGGAGCTGTTTTTT
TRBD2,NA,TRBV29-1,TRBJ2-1,CSVELLLAGRNEQFF,TGCAGCGTTGAACTCTTACTAGCGGGACGAAATGAGCAGTTCTTC
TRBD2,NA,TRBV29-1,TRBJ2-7,CSTFGGGSYEQYF,TGCAGCACGTTTGGCGGGGGATCCTACGAGCAGTACTTC